The 24 T cell receptor beta chains given below trace back to one sample, sequenced in a study of graft-versus-host responses after intestinal transplantation. Some clones are missing from TCRdb's copy, which holds only in-frame ones; the method was immunoSEQ multiplex PCR. The data show roughly 100,000 clones, roughly 93% seen once. Their target antigens are unknown. Sample: unstimulated CD8+ T cells sorted from spleen or lymph node cells, taken before intestinal transplant. The receptors come from a human donor who received an intestinal transplant.

The rearrangement uses TRBV5-4 and TRBJ2-3, with 9 bases identical to TRBD2. Looked up from germline, CDR1 is SGHNT and CDR2 is YYREEE (reference sequence). With 7 bases clipped from V and 2 bases from J, the junction kept 11 bases outside the gene matches. CDR3 length equals 16 residues. CDR3 DNA: TGTGCCAGCGGACCTATAGCGGGGGCCTCCACAGATACGCAGTATTTT. Protein sequence: CASGPIAGASTDTQYF.

V gene TRBV7-9 combines with J gene TRBJ1-1; possible D gene TRBD1, 6 bases. This CDR3 comprises 14 residues. The germline gives CDR1 SEHNR, CDR2 FQNEAQ (reference sequence). V lost 4 bases, J lost 1 base, and 10 bases lay in between. The chain's CDR3 is CASSWTDPNTEAFF. The CDR3 bases are TGTGCCAGCAGCTGGACAGACCCGAACACTGAAGCTTTCTTT.

V gene TRBV4-1 combines with J gene TRBJ1-2; maybe TRBD1 (5 bases). Germline V lookup: CDR1 MGHRA, CDR2 YSYEKL. The V end lost 1 base, the J end lost 6 bases, and 15 bases lay between the germline ends. This CDR3 is 15 amino acids long. This CDR3 is CASSQVGRGGDGYTF. The CDR3 bases are TGCGCCAGCAGCCAAGTCGGTCGGGGGGGGGATGGCTACACCTTC.

This chain connects TRBV27 to TRBJ1-2; TRBD1 is a possible D gene (6 bases). V was shortened by 6 bases and J by 4 bases, with 15 bases between the two germline ends. The length of the CDR3 is 14 residues. Germline V gene lookup returns CDR1 MNHEY and CDR2 SMNVEV (reference sequence). The CDR3 coding sequence is TGTGCCAGCAGCCCCAGACAGGACCCCTATGGCTACACCTTC. Amino acid sequence: CASSPRQDPYGYTF.

This chain links TRBV4-1 with TRBJ1-4; 7 bases align to TRBD1. Germline CDR1 reads MGHRA; CDR2 reads YSYEKL. This CDR3 contains 14 residues. Trimming cost V 1 base and J 8 bases; bases outside gene matches: 4. This chain's CDR3 is CASSQVGQEEKLFF. The CDR3 DNA follows: TGCGCCAGCAGCCAAGTTGGACAGGAAGAAAAACTGTTTTTT.

The V and J genes are TRBV29-1 and TRBJ1-1; D is ambiguous. Germline values: CDR1 SQVTM, CDR2 ANQGSEA. The V end was cut by 4 bases, the J end by 1 base, with 10 bases between. CDR3 length equals 13 residues. The DNA of the CDR3 is TGCAGCGTTGTGGGTGCGGAGAACACTGAAGCTTTCTTT. It specifies CSVVGAENTEAFF. Filled out from reference TRBV29-1 and TRBJ1-1, the complete variable domain reads SAVISQKPSRDICQRGTSLTIQCQVDSQVTMMFWYRQQPGQSLTLIATANQGSEATYESGFVIDKFPISRPNLTFSTLTVSNMSPEDSSIYLCSVVGAENTEAFFGQGTRLTVV.

This clone came up once. This chain joins TRBV4-1 and TRBJ2-7; 8 bases are a match to TRBD2. The CDR3 loop spans 14 amino acids. V lost 2 bases and J lost 5; bases outside the gene matches: 5. The germline V gene has CDR1 MGHRA and CDR2 YSYEKL. The CDR3 reads CASSQNLGGDEQYF. DNA for the CDR3: TGCGCCAGCAGCCAAAACCTCGGGGGGGACGAGCAGTACTTC.

The chain combines TRBV4-1 with TRBJ2-7; D might be TRBD2 (5 bases). Germline CDR1 is MGHRA and CDR2 is YSYEKL. CDR3 length equals 16 residues. Trimming left V 3 bases short and J 5 bases short, with 20 bases between. The CDR3 protein is CASSQLGVSASDEQYF. The DNA of the CDR3 is TGCGCCAGCAGCCAGTTGGGAGTCAGTGCGTCGGACGAGCAGTACTTC.

The chain employs TRBV6-6 and TRBJ1-5, with D unresolved. The CDR3 runs 13 residues. Germline-derived CDR1 and CDR2 are MNHNY and SVGAGI (reference sequence). Trimming shortened V by 8 bases and J by 5 bases, and 13 bases separated the two germline ends. CDR3 coding DNA: TGTGCCAGCTCCGCGGATACCTATCAGCCCCAGCATTTT. This gives the protein CASSADTYQPQHF.

This clone came up once. J is TRBJ1-1 and V is TRBV11-1; no firm D call. CDR3 length: 13 residues. CDR1 is SGHAT and CDR2 is FQDESV in the germline V gene (reference sequence). The ends were cut back, 3 bases at V and 0 bases at J, with 5 bases in the middle. The CDR3 spells CASSFLVNTEAFF. CDR3 DNA: TGTGCCAGCAGCTTTCTAGTGAACACTGAAGCTTTCTTT.

The CDR3 loop reads CASSVGAANTEAFF. Here the CDR3 DNA reads TGTGCCAGCAGCGTAGGGGCAGCGAACACTGAAGCTTTCTTT. The chain carries TRBV9 and TRBJ1-1; no clear D gene. The germline V gene has CDR1 SGDLS and CDR2 YYNGEE. The CDR3 has 14 amino acids. Trimming cost V 0 bases and J 1 base, with 7 bases left between them. The full variable domain, with the rest looked up from reference TRBV9 and TRBJ1-1, is DSGVTQTPKHLITATGQRVTLRCSPRSGDLSVYWYQQSLDQGLQFLIQYYNGEERAKGNILERFSAQQFPDLHSELNLSSLELGDSALYFCASSVGAANTEAFFGQGTRLTVV.

V usage is TRBV7-6 and J usage is TRBJ2-5, with a tentative D call TRBD1 (5 bases). This CDR3 is 12 amino acids long. V was shortened by 5 bases and J by 4 bases, with 8 bases between the two germline ends. The germline V gene encodes CDR1 SGHVS and CDR2 FNYEAQ. This CDR3 reads CASSPQGETQYF. The CDR3, as DNA: TGTGCCAGCAGCCCTCAGGGAGAGACCCAGTACTTC.

The chain employs TRBV6-6 and TRBJ2-5, with 7 bases matching TRBD1. The DNA matches TRBJ2-7 better at its end, which makes the J call doubtful. The CDR3 loop spans 16 amino acids. The germline V gene encodes CDR1 MNHNY and CDR2 SVGAGI (reference sequence). CDR3 sequence (DNA): TGTGCCAGCAGTTACTGGTCGGGACAGTATGCCCACGAGCAGTACTTC. Encoded protein: CASSYWSGQYAHEQYF.

Concerning this clone: Other DNA sequences in this specimen translate into the identical CDR3. V usage is TRBV7-6 and J usage is TRBJ1-1; possibly TRBD1 for D (6 bases). The CDR3 length is 14 residues. The germline gives CDR1 SGHVS, CDR2 FNYEAQ. The ends were cut back, 1 base at V and 2 bases at J, with 8 bases in the middle. The CDR3 reads CASSLGGGNTEAFF. The CDR3 bases are TGTGCCAGCAGCTTAGGAGGGGGAAACACTGAAGCTTTCTTT. The variable domain in full, with the rest retrieved from reference TRBV7-6 and TRBJ1-1, is GAGVSQSPRYKVTKRGQDVALRCDPISGHVSLYWYRQALGQGPEFLTYFNYEAQQDKSGLPNDRFSAERPEGSISTLTIQRTEQRDSAMYRCASSLGGGNTEAFFGQGTRLTVV.

The V and J genes are TRBV27 and TRBJ2-1; the match to TRBD1 covers 12 bases. Trimming removed 0 bases from V and 7 bases from J; junction bases left unmatched: 4. The CDR3 length is 16 residues. The germline V gene has CDR1 MNHEY and CDR2 SMNVEV (reference sequence). As DNA, the CDR3 is TGTGCCAGCAGTTTATCGGGACAGGGGGCGCGGAATGAGCAGTTCTTC. Translation gives CASSLSGQGARNEQFF.

This sequence joins TRBV7-9 and TRBJ2-7; 9 bases are shared with TRBD2. The CDR3 runs 17 residues. The V gene end was trimmed by 5 bases and the J gene end by 0 bases; junction bases not matched to a gene: 11. Germline lookup yields CDR1 SEHNR and CDR2 FQNEAQ (reference sequence). DNA for the CDR3: TGTGCCAGCAGCCAGATTCTAGCGGGGATGAGCTCCTACGAGCAGTACTTC. Translation: CASSQILAGMSSYEQYF.

The chain is built from TRBV5-1 and TRBJ2-1, with TRBD2 as a possible D gene (7 bases). Trimming stripped 0 bases from V and 7 bases from J, with 14 bases between. The CDR3 covers 15 residues. From germline, CDR1 is SGHRS and CDR2 YFSETQ. CDR3 sequence (DNA): TGCGCCAGCAGCTTGGGCCGGGGGGCGGGTAATGAGCAGTTCTTC. The encoded protein is CASSLGRGAGNEQFF. Supplemented by reference TRBV5-1 and TRBJ2-1, the full variable domain reads KAGVTQTPRYLIKTRGQQVTLSCSPISGHRSVSWYQQTPGQGLQFLFEYFSETQRNKGNFPGRFSGRQFSNSRSEMNVSTLELGDSALYLCASSLGRGAGNEQFFGPGTRLTVL.

The rearrangement joins TRBV15 to TRBJ2-1, with a tentative D call TRBD2 (7 bases). Trimming pared 3 bases from V and 0 bases from J, leaving 9 bases between. Germline loops: CDR1 LNHNV, CDR2 YYDKDF (reference sequence). The CDR3 sequence is 15 residues long. CDR3 nucleotides: TGTGCCACCAGCAGCGGGGGGCCCTCCTACAATGAGCAGTTCTTC. This sequence encodes CATSSGGPSYNEQFF.

V usage is TRBV19 and J usage is TRBJ1-1, with D perhaps matching TRBD1 (6 bases). The CDR3 sequence is 15 residues long. Germline V lookup: CDR1 LNHDA, CDR2 SQIVND (reference sequence). The V end lost 3 bases, the J end lost 1 base, and 12 bases lay between the germline ends. This chain's CDR3 is CASSIGYRENTEAFF. The CDR3 nucleotides are TGTGCCAGTAGTATTGGCTACAGGGAGAACACTGAAGCTTTCTTT.

The rearrangement links TRBV5-1 to TRBJ2-1; unclear D gene. Germline lookup yields CDR1 SGHRS and CDR2 YFSETQ. V was trimmed by 2 bases and J by 9 bases, leaving 9 bases between them. The CDR3 extends over 12 amino acids. As DNA, the CDR3 is TGCGCCAGCAGCTTTTCCCGGGCTGAGCAGTTCTTC. Translated, it gives CASSFSRAEQFF.

The V call is TRBV7-2, the J call TRBJ2-5; 7 bases match TRBD1. The DNA end favors TRBJ2-7, so the J call may be wrong. Germline CDR1 SGHTA, CDR2 FQGNSA. The CDR3 extends over 16 amino acids. DNA for the CDR3: TGTGCCAGCAGCTTAGACAGGGGCGAGACGTTCTACGAGCAGTACTTC. Translation: CASSLDRGETFYEQYF.

The gene calls are TRBV7-6 and TRBJ1-1, with no clear D. The CDR3 has 13 residues. CDR1 is SGHVS and CDR2 is FNYEAQ in the germline V gene. V was pared by 1 base and J by 1 base, with 4 bases between. The CDR3, as DNA: TGTGCCAGCAGCTTAGGACAGAACACTGAAGCTTTCTTT. Translating gives CASSLGQNTEAFF.

The rearrangement joins TRBV11-3 to TRBJ1-1, with no clear D. The CDR3 extends over 13 amino acids. The germline V gene has CDR1 SGHNT and CDR2 YENEEA. V gave up 0 bases and J gave up 0 bases, with 2 bases separating them. CDR3 residues: CASSLEVNTEAFF. The CDR3 DNA is TGTGCCAGCAGCTTAGAGGTGAACACTGAAGCTTTCTTT.

V gene TRBV7-9 combines with J gene TRBJ2-1; D unclear. Per germline, CDR1 SEHNR and CDR2 FQNEAQ (reference sequence). The CDR3 spans 12 residues. V dropped 7 bases and J dropped 13 bases, with 17 bases sitting between them. This CDR3 reads CASTTEVPVQFF. In nucleotides, the CDR3 is TGTGCCAGCACCACCGAGGTCCCAGTACAGTTCTTC.